The 26 T cell receptor beta chains below all came from one sample that was sequenced in a study of blood T cell repertoires in COVID-19. The protocol was immunoSEQ multiplex PCR, while the TCRdb copy is restricted to in-frame clones and leaves out a portion. The sample gives 200,000 to 250,000 clones, roughly 90% of which show up once; around 6.5% is in the top ten. Sequencing input: peripheral blood. These receptors all come from a man aged 55 to 70 with acute or convalescent COVID-19.

This chain connects TRBV28 to TRBJ1-2; a possible D gene is TRBD1 (5 bases). The germline V gene encodes CDR1 MDHEN and CDR2 SYDVKM. The CDR3 is made up of 16 amino acids. V lost 1 base and J 0 bases, leaving 12 bases between the germline ends. CDR3 loop: CASSLYTGGANYGYTF. The CDR3 region has the DNA TGTGCCAGCAGTTTATATACGGGGGGGGCTAACTATGGCTACACCTTC.

V and J are TRBV10-2 and TRBJ1-5, with D maybe TRBD1 (5 bases). The length of the CDR3 is 12 residues. CDR1 and CDR2 (germline): WSHSY, SAAADI. Trimming pared 7 bases from V and 3 bases from J, leaving 7 bases between. The CDR3: CASKQANQPQHF. CDR3 DNA: TGCGCCAGCAAACAGGCCAATCAGCCCCAGCATTTT.

The chain couples TRBV7-3 to TRBJ1-2, with a weak D call TRBD1 (6 bases). The CDR3 runs to 13 residues. V lost 5 bases and J lost 2, with 9 bases in between. Looked up from germline, CDR1 is SGHTA and CDR2 is FQGTGA. The CDR3 region has the DNA TGTGCCAGCAGCGAAAGGGGGAACTATGGCTACACCTTC. Its protein product is CASSERGNYGYTF.

This chain connects TRBV6-2 or TRBV6-3 to TRBJ2-7; TRBD1 matches 8 bases. V lost 4 bases, J lost 6 bases, and 17 bases stayed unmatched. Looked up from germline, CDR1 is MNHEY and CDR2 is SVGEGT. The CDR3 runs 17 residues. CDR3 nucleotide sequence: TGTGCCAGCAGTTCCCCCACCTCCCGGACAGGGAGGAGCGAGCAGTACTTC. Translating it yields CASSSPTSRTGRSEQYF.

This rearrangement joins TRBV5-4 to TRBJ2-5, with TRBD1 identical over 8 bases. The trim removed 1 base at V and 0 bases at J, leaving 2 bases unmatched. This CDR3 is 15 amino acids long. Germline assignment: CDR1 SGHNT and CDR2 YYREEE (reference sequence). Written as DNA, the CDR3 is TGTGCCAGCAGCTTGAACAGGGGGTACCAAGAGACCCAGTACTTC. It is translated as CASSLNRGYQETQYF.

The genes are TRBV7-3 and TRBJ1-3; 7 bases agree with TRBD1. The CDR3 contains 15 residues. The V gene's germline CDR1 is SGHTA and CDR2 FQGTGA. Losses at the gene ends were 4 bases for V and 4 bases for J; bases not matched to a gene: 7. In DNA, the CDR3 is TGTGCCAGCAGCTCAAGACAGGGCCCCGGAAACACCATATATTTT. Its translation is CASSSRQGPGNTIYF.

The chain is built from TRBV27 and TRBJ1-5, with TRBD1 matching over 9 bases. Germline CDR1 is MNHEY and CDR2 is SMNVEV (reference sequence). V dropped 6 bases and J dropped 2; count of bases not matched to a gene: 8. The CDR3 contains 16 residues. CDR3 DNA: TGTGCCAGCAGGCCAACAGGGGGCGCGGGCAATCAGCCCCAGCATTTT. Translating it yields CASRPTGGAGNQPQHF.

The chain joins TRBV7-8 to TRBJ1-3; 8 bases line up with TRBD1. Trimming removed 5 bases from V and 1 base from J; junction bases left unmatched: 4. Germline loops: CDR1 SGHVS, CDR2 FQNEAQ. This CDR3 is 15 amino acids long. CDR3 protein: CASSPRTGSGNTIYF. The CDR3 region has the DNA TGTGCCAGCAGCCCGAGGACAGGGTCTGGAAACACCATATATTTT. The full variable domain, with the rest looked up from reference TRBV7-8 and TRBJ1-3, is GAGVSQSPRYKVAKRGQDVALRCDPISGHVSLFWYQQALGQGPEFLTYFQNEAQLDKSGLPSDRFFAERPEGSVSTLKIQRTQQEDSAVYLCASSPRTGSGNTIYFGEGSWLTVV.

The rearrangement uses TRBV5-4 and TRBJ2-7; the match to TRBD1 covers 8 bases. The CDR3 totals 15 residues. V was clipped by 4 bases and J by 2 bases; unmatched bases: 8. Germline CDR1 and CDR2: SGHNT and YYREEE (reference sequence). Here the CDR3 reads CASSPRTGSTYEQYF. The CDR3 DNA is TGTGCCAGCAGCCCCAGGACAGGGAGTACCTACGAGCAGTACTTC.

The CDR3 DNA is TGTGCCAGCAGTGACCCGACAGGGGGCTTTTCTGAAGCTTTCTTT. It is translated as CASSDPTGGFSEAFF. This chain connects TRBV2 to TRBJ1-1, with 10 bases that match TRBD1. CDR1 is SNHLY and CDR2 is FYNNEI in the germline V gene. The CDR3 is made up of 15 amino acids. V shed 3 bases, J shed 6 bases, and the junction held 7 bases outside the gene matches.

A word on this clone: One end of the junction varies from germline; a read error may be responsible. The chain links TRBV7-7 to TRBJ2-2; maybe TRBD2 (5 bases). The CDR3 is 18 amino acids. In germline, CDR1 is SSHAT, CDR2 FNYEAQ (reference sequence). The DNA for the CDR3 is TGTGCTAGCAGCTTTAGGGCACCGGGCTCGGGGAGCACCGGGGAGCTGTTTTTT. It encodes CASSFRAPGSGSTGELFF.

This chain joins TRBV28 and TRBJ2-3; D unresolved. Germline assignment: CDR1 MDHEN and CDR2 SYDVKM. The CDR3 covers 12 residues. Trimming took off 3 bases at V and 3 bases at J, with 4 bases between the two ends. CDR3 in DNA: TGTGCCAGCAGTTTCCTGACAGATACGCAGTATTTT. It is translated as CASSFLTDTQYF.

The V gene is TRBV19, the J gene TRBJ1-5; the match to TRBD1 covers 10 bases. Trimming at V came to 7 bases and at J to 1 base, leaving 4 bases not matched to a gene. CDR3 length: 15 amino acids. The V gene's germline CDR1 is LNHDA and CDR2 SQIVND (reference sequence). The CDR3, as DNA: TGTGCCAGTACCGTGGACAGGGGGAGCAATCAGCCCCAGCATTTT. This codes for CASTVDRGSNQPQHF.

There are a few counts of this clone. This chain links TRBV12-2 with TRBJ1-1. TRBV12-2 is a pseudogene segment. The length of the CDR3 is 18 residues. In DNA, the CDR3 is TGTGCAAGTCGCTTAGCGGAGGTATGGCTGGGTAGGTGGACTGAAGCTTTCTTT. It yields the protein CASRLAEVWLGRWTEAFF.

The rearrangement links TRBV18 to TRBJ1-1, with 10 bases matching TRBD1. Looked up from germline, CDR1 is KGHSH and CDR2 is LQKENI. The CDR3 spans 15 residues. V shed 6 bases and J 2 bases; nucleotides not matched to a gene: 6. CDR3 amino acids: CASSPGTGANTEAFF. Here the CDR3 DNA reads TGTGCCAGCTCTCCAGGGACAGGGGCTAACACTGAAGCTTTCTTT.

V gene TRBV7-9 combines with J gene TRBJ2-3; possible D gene TRBD2, 6 bases. V gave up 5 bases and J gave up 1 base, with 16 bases separating them. Germline-derived CDR1 and CDR2 are SEHNR and FQNEAQ (reference sequence). The CDR3 is made up of 16 amino acids. CDR3 protein: CASSRTGGGGTDTQYF. The CDR3, as DNA: TGTGCCAGCAGCCGAACCGGAGGAGGGGGCACAGATACGCAGTATTTT.

Regarding this clone: One end of the junction varies from germline; a read error may be responsible. The chain links TRBV5-6 to TRBJ2-3; 8 bases line up with TRBD2. In germline, CDR1 is SGHDT, CDR2 YYEEEE. CDR3 length: 16 amino acids. The CDR3 sequence is CASSLDSGRRTDTQYF. CDR3 sequence (DNA): TGTGCCAGCAGCTTGGACAGCGGGAGACGTACAGATACACAGTATTTT.

A remark on this clone: Distinct nucleotide sequences in the sample also encode this CDR3. The V and J genes are TRBV5-4 and TRBJ2-1; TRBD1 agrees at 9 bases. This CDR3 is built from 13 residues. CDR1 and CDR2 (germline): SGHNT, YYREEE (reference sequence). With 2 bases clipped from V and 6 bases from J, the junction kept 0 bases outside the gene matches. CDR3 protein: CASSLQGANEQFF. The DNA of the CDR3 is TGTGCCAGCAGCTTACAGGGGGCCAATGAGCAGTTCTTC.

V gene TRBV28 combines with J gene TRBJ2-1; 11 positions match TRBD2. The trim removed 6 bases at V and 3 bases at J, leaving 7 bases unmatched. CDR1 is MDHEN, CDR2 SYDVKM, per germline. This CDR3 has 16 residues. The CDR3 reads CASSSTGTSGYNEQFF. The CDR3 bases are TGTGCCAGCAGCTCGACCGGGACTAGCGGCTACAATGAGCAGTTCTTC.

This chain joins TRBV12-3 or TRBV12-4 and TRBJ2-7; D gene uncertain. Trimming removed 6 bases from V and 2 bases from J, with 8 bases in between. The CDR3 has 12 residues. This chain's CDR3 is CASSRAPYEQYF. The CDR3 DNA reads as TGTGCCAGCAGCCGCGCCCCCTACGAGCAGTACTTC.

This rearrangement joins TRBV11-1 to TRBJ2-3; possible D gene TRBD2, 5 bases. This CDR3 is built from 13 residues. Germline V CDR1 and CDR2: SGHAT, FQDESV (reference sequence). V lost 3 bases and J lost 2, with 6 bases in between. CDR3 bases: TGTGCCAGCAGCTTGGAGGACACAGATACGCAGTATTTT. This sequence encodes CASSLEDTDTQYF.

The chain employs TRBV11-3 and TRBJ2-1, with 7 bases identical to TRBD2. The germline V gene has CDR1 SGHNT and CDR2 YENEEA. The CDR3 runs to 15 residues. V lost 5 bases, J lost 1 base, and 5 bases stayed unmatched. CDR3 nucleotide sequence: TGTGCCAGCAGCCGCTCAGCGGGGTCCTACAATGAGCAGTTCTTC. Translating it yields CASSRSAGSYNEQFF.

The chain uses TRBV7-3 and TRBJ2-6; a possible D gene is TRBD1 (5 bases). The CDR3 runs 17 residues. Between the trimmed V and J ends, which lost 1 base and 2 bases, there was a span of 12 bases. Per the germline V gene, CDR1 is SGHTA and CDR2 is FQGTGA. The CDR3 bases are TGTGCCAGCAGCTTAATTAGACAGATGGCTGGGGCCAACGTCCTGACTTTC. As protein: CASSLIRQMAGANVLTF.

The CDR3 spells CASSLGLAGRNEQFF. CDR3 sequence (DNA): TGTGCCAGCAGCCTTGGACTAGCGGGACGCAATGAGCAGTTCTTC. The chain is built from TRBV11-1 and TRBJ2-1; 12 bases fit TRBD2. The V gene's germline CDR1 is SGHAT and CDR2 FQDESV (reference sequence). The trim removed 5 bases at V and 6 bases at J, leaving 5 bases unmatched. This CDR3 contains 15 residues.

The J gene is TRBJ1-3, the V gene TRBV9, with unresolved D. From germline, CDR1 is SGDLS and CDR2 YYNGEE. Trimming took off 4 bases at V and 0 bases at J, with 14 bases between the two ends. This CDR3 contains 16 residues. The CDR3: CASSIKESPSGNTIYF. The CDR3, as DNA: TGTGCCAGCAGCATAAAAGAGTCTCCCTCTGGAAACACCATATATTTT.

The V call is TRBV28, the J call TRBJ1-2; 9 bases are shared with TRBD1. The ends lost 5 bases at V and 4 bases at J; junction bases unmatched: 11. CDR3 length: 16 amino acids. The germline V gene has CDR1 MDHEN and CDR2 SYDVKM. The CDR3 loop reads CASSPLQGARPYGYTF. In nucleotides, the CDR3 is TGTGCCAGCAGTCCTTTACAGGGGGCGAGACCCTATGGCTACACCTTC.